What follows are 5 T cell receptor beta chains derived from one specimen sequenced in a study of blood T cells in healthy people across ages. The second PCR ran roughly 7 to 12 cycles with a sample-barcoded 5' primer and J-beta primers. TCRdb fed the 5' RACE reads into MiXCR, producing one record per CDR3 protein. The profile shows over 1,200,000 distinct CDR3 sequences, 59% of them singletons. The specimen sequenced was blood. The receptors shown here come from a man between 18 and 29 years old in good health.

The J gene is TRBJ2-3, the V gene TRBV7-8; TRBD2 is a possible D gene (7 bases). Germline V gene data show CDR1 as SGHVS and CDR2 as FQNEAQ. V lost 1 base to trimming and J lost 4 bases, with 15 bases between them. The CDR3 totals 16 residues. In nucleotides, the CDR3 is TGTGCCAGCAGCTTAGTTTCCAGGGAGGGGGCAGATACGCAGTATTTT. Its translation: CASSLVSREGADTQYF. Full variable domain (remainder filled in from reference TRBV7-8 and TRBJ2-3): GAGVSQSPRYKVAKRGQDVALRCDPISGHVSLFWYQQALGQGPEFLTYFQNEAQLDKSGLPSDRFFAERPEGSVSTLKIQRTQQEDSAVYLCASSLVSREGADTQYFGPGTRLTVL.

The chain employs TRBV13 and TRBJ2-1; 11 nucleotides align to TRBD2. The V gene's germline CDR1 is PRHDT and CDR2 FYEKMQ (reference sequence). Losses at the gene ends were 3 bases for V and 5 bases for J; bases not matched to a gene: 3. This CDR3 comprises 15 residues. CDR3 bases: TGTGCCAGCAGCTTTCTAGCGGGAGGTCACAATGAGCAGTTCTTC. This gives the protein CASSFLAGGHNEQFF.

The CDR3 nucleotides read TGTGCCAGCAGTAGCTCGGGGGTGTCGAACACCGGGGAGCTGTTTTTT. This encodes CASSSSGVSNTGELFF. V is TRBV6-5 and J is TRBJ2-2, with a tentative D call TRBD2 (6 bases). The germline gives CDR1 MNHEY, CDR2 SVGAGI. V was shortened by 5 bases and J by 0 bases, with 13 bases between the two germline ends. This CDR3 region has 16 residues.

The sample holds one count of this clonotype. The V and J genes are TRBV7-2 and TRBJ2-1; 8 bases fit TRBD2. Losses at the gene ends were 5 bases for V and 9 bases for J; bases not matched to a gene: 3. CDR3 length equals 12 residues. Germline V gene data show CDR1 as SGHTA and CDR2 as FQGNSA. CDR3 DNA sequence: TGTGCCAGCAGCCCAGCGGGAGTTGAGCAGTTCTTC. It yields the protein CASSPAGVEQFF.

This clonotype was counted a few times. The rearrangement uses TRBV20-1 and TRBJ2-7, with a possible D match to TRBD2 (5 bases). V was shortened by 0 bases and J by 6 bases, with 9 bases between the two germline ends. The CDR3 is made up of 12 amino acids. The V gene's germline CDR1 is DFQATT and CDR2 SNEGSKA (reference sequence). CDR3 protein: CSARDVRGEQYF. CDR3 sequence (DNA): TGCAGTGCTAGAGATGTCCGGGGCGAGCAGTACTTC.